The clone carrying this T cell receptor (beta chain) appeared once. The target antigen is unknown. The CDR3 consists of 15 residues. Unmatched junction bases numbered 6, after V lost 2 bases and J lost 4 bases. Germline CDR1 is LGHDT and CDR2 is YNNKEL (reference sequence). The treatment is: roughly 19 received Ad26.COV2.S at low or high dose, single or two shots; about 5 received placebo; per-sample allocation not given. Specimen acquisition occurred on day 63 following the initial vaccine or placebo injection. Clones were sequenced by immunoSEQ multiplex PCR, and TCRdb holds only the in-frame ones, with some missing. The sample contains about 410,000 clones, about 88% of which appear only once. These data belong to a study of Ad26.COV2.S vaccination and SARS-CoV-2 variants. Study-wide points: Post-vaccination breadth of spike-specific CD8+ and CD4+ T cell responses was reportedly substantial. The study found higher spike-specific TCR breadth in vaccine than placebo recipients.

This chain links TRBV3-1 (or the pseudogene TRBV3-2) with TRBJ2-7; 9 bases fit TRBD1. The sample consisted of peripheral blood, taken in a trial of Ad26.COV2.S vaccine versus placebo. The clonotype originates from a person aged 18-65 years who received the Ad26.COV2.S COVID-19 vaccine or a placebo. The CDR3 region has the DNA TGTGCCAGCAGCCAAACCGGGACAGGGCTGTACGAGCAGTACTTC. It codes for CASSQTGTGLYEQYF.